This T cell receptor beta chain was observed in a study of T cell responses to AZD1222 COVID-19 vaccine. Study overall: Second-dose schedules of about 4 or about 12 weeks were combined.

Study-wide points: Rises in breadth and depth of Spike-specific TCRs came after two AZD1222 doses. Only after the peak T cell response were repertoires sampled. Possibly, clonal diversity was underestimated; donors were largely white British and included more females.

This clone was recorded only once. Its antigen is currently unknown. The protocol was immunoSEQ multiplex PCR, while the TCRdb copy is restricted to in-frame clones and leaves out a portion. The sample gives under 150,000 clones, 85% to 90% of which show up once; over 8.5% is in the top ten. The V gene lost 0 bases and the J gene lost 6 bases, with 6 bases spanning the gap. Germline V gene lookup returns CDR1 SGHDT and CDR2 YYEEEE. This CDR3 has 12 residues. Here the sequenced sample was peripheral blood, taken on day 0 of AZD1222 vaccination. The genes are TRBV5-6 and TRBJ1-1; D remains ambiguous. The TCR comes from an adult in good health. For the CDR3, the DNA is TGTGCCAGCAGCTTGGGGGAGGCTGAAGCTTTCTTT. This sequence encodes CASSLGEAEAFF.